This TCR beta chain was retrieved from a study of T cells in Graves' hyperthyroidism and ophthalmopathy (dated by TCRdb to about 2019). Notes on the research overall: Peripheral blood was sampled at the time of initial diagnosis, prior to any treatment. The study also compared thyroid tissue and blood T-cell repertoires from a handful of Graves' hyperthyroidism patients. An independent validation cohort of under 20 hyperthyroidism patients and approximately 17 patients who later progressed to ophthalmopathy tested prospective prediction of ophthalmopathy. Following sampling, methimazole starting at 30 mg daily was given to hyperthyroidism patients, and high-dose intravenous methylprednisolone was given to ophthalmopathy patients. TCR V-J signatures able to tell the groups apart were searched for in a discovery cohort of approximately 95 patients, of whom around 43 had Graves' ophthalmopathy and about 55 had stable Graves' hyperthyroidism. The 100 discovery patients were randomly split 7:3 into training and test sets. The paper describes TCR Vbeta CDR3 sequencing of 120 to 150 peripheral blood samples, made up of 43 ophthalmopathy patients, roughly 75 hyperthyroidism patients and about 17 progressor patients. Findings and caveats that apply to the study as a whole: A model built on a 13 V-J signature distinguished ophthalmopathy from stable hyperthyroidism, reaching around 88% sensitivity and 81.08% specificity in cross-validation and 80%/75% in testing. No statistical method was used to set the sample size in advance, and investigators knew the group allocation. Most expanded thyroid clonotypes (frequency above 0.001) were also found in blood, which suggests that blood repertoires may mirror thyroid immune responses. In validation, progression to ophthalmopathy was predicted by the model with almost 71% sensitivity and 72.22% specificity, a median of approximately 6.5 months before onset.

Measured from the cysteine to the phenylalanine, the CDR3 is 13 residues long. Only the CDR3 part of the read is kept: 39 bases, read in frame from the first base. Via the germline V gene, CDR1 is MNHEY and CDR2 SVGAGI. V and J are truncated by 2 bases and 4 bases respectively, leaving an intervening sequence of 8 bases. Moderately to severely active disease, a Clinical Activity Score of at least 3, a NOSPECS grade of at least 4, and a duration under 3 months were present in ophthalmopathy patients. The study excluded patients with uncontrolled infections, other autoimmune diseases, pregnancy or lactation. Diagnoses relied on clinical symptoms, serum thyroxine and TRAb, thyroid ultrasound and orbital computed tomography. PBMCs were isolated from about 9.1 ml of fresh peripheral blood by Ficoll-Paque density gradient centrifugation. Trizol reagent was used to extract total RNA, and RNA quality was then checked on an Agilent 2100 Bioanalyzer.

This clonotype came up a few times. Its cognate antigen has yet to be identified. It has no much larger one-base neighbor in the sample; base qualities were not kept. The TCR beta CDR3 regions were amplified from RNA transcripts. The TCR CDR3 was subjected to a first round of RT-PCR using the HTBI primer set and the Qiagen OneStep RT-PCR kit. A second multiplex PCR round built the libraries, followed by size selection and purification. Sequencing of the libraries was done on an Illumina HiSeq2000 using paired-end 100 bp reads. Processing in the source paper ran as follows. SOAPnuke was used to process the raw data, throwing out any read that contained adapters or uncalled bases, had a mean Phred below 15, or lacked an exact constant-primer or identifier match. COPE v1.2.5 was used to merge high-quality paired reads, and clonotypes were defined as unique nucleotide sequences. MiTCR v1.1 was used to align clonotypes to the IMGT TRBV, TRBD and TRBJ reference segments. Only V-J combinations with frequency above 0.0001, covering roughly 99% of repertoires, were analysed. A TCS score was defined as the ratio between F50 (clonal expansion) and ExV (chaos), using BLOSUM62-based TCRdist between CDR3 peptides within each V-J. Welch's t-statistics and random forest reduced some 510 V-J features to roughly 13, which were used in a naive Bayes classifier (R e1071). In-frame beta chains were kept once TCRdb had trimmed the public reads at Q25 with fastp and called clones with MiXCR. Rows matching on CDR3 protein sequence are summarized as one entry with the most common DNA and genes. TCRdb, rather than the study authors, made the V and J calls. The sample table shows hundreds of thousands of distinct CDR3 sequences, and about 15% are seen once. The ten top clones hold under 15% of the sample.

The material sequenced was blood. This receptor was obtained from a woman aged 45-65 years with Graves' ophthalmopathy. The rearranged segments are TRBV6-5 and TRBJ1-2; no D gene can be assigned with confidence. For the CDR3, the sequence is CASSYGKPYGYTF. The nucleotide sequence is TGTGCCAGCAGTTACGGCAAGCCCTATGGCTACACCTTC.